Here is one T cell receptor (beta chain) with its context. The antigen remains undetermined. These data belong to a study of cytomegalovirus exposure and HLA in healthy donors. Study-wide results and caveats: The study found most TCR sequences rare, yet found some public TCRs in many donors.

The CDR3 is 14 amino acids. The germline V gene has CDR1 SGHKS and CDR2 YYEKEE (reference sequence). After removal of 0 bases from V and 5 bases from J, the junction contained 5 bases not matched to a gene. Both 60 Vbeta primers and 13 Jbeta primers went into the PCR. Authors' data handling: A follow-up analysis tallied about 80 million unique TCR beta chains, roughly 11 million shared. Repertoires were generated with immunoSEQ multiplex PCR, while TCRdb's copy carries only in-frame clones and drops some. That table supplies the V and J calls and clone size; D and trimming were determined from the DNA. The sample lists roughly 250,000 clones; about four fifths were seen once.

The chain uses TRBV5-5 and TRBJ2-7, with 7 bases identical to TRBD1. This sequence originates from a girl aged 2-10 years in good health and CMV-seronegative. The sample comprised PBMCs. DNA of the CDR3: TGTGCCAGCAGCTTGGGGGACAGTATGGACGAGCAGTACTTC. This encodes CASSLGDSMDEQYF. The full variable domain, with the rest looked up from reference TRBV5-5 and TRBJ2-7, is DAGVTQSPTHLIKTRGQQVTLRCSPISGHKSVSWYQQVLGQGPQFIFQYYEKEERGRGNFPDRFSARQFPNYSSELNVNALLLGDSALYLCASSLGDSMDEQYFGPGTRLTVT.